These 30 T cell receptor beta chains were sequenced from one sample in a study of cytomegalovirus exposure and HLA in healthy donors. The PCR made use of 60 Vbeta and 13 Jbeta primers. Only in-frame clones appear in the TCRdb table, and some are missing; sequencing was by immunoSEQ multiplex PCR. The sample has 190,000 or so clones; around four fifths are singletons. The sequencing input was PBMCs. These TCRs come from a woman between 45 and 60 years old in good health and CMV-seropositive.

The J gene is TRBJ1-5, the V gene TRBV6-6; D gene uncertain. V was cut by 2 bases and J by 3 bases, with 8 bases left in between. The germline gives CDR1 MNHNY, CDR2 SVGAGI (reference sequence). The CDR3 sequence is 14 residues long. The CDR3 here is CASSYLTSNQPQHF. The CDR3 coding sequence is TGTGCCAGCAGTTACCTTACATCCAATCAGCCCCAGCATTTT.

J is TRBJ1-1 and V is TRBV19, with 9 bases matching TRBD1. The CDR3 contains 16 residues. CDR1 LNHDA and CDR2 SQIVND come from the germline V gene (reference sequence). V gave up 1 base and J gave up 1 base; unmatched junction bases: 4. CDR3 sequence reads: CASSIVAGQGNTEAFF. The CDR3 DNA reads TGTGCCAGTAGTATAGTCGCGGGACAGGGGAACACTGAAGCTTTCTTT.

This clone was counted only a few times. V and J are TRBV5-1 and TRBJ2-7; TRBD1 might be the D (5 bases). CDR3 length equals 12 residues. Looked up from germline, CDR1 is SGHRS and CDR2 is YFSETQ. The ends were cut back, 2 bases at V and 3 bases at J, with 6 bases in the middle. CDR3 loop: CASSFQGYEQYF. The CDR3, as DNA: TGCGCCAGCAGCTTCCAGGGCTACGAGCAGTACTTC.

The rearrangement uses TRBV7-6 and TRBJ1-4; D possibly corresponds to TRBD1 (5 bases). V was shortened by 5 bases and J by 7 bases, with 26 bases between the two germline ends. CDR1 is SGHVS and CDR2 is FNYEAQ in the germline V gene. The CDR3 consists of 18 residues. CDR3 protein: CASSLGFRARAESEKLFF. As DNA, the CDR3 is TGTGCCAGCAGCCTCGGGTTTAGGGCCAGGGCGGAGAGTGAAAAACTGTTTTTT.

The chain combines TRBV6-5 with TRBJ2-5, with 10 bases lining up with TRBD1. V was pared by 4 bases and J by 7 bases, with 6 bases of the junction left unmatched. The length of the CDR3 is 14 residues. Germline CDR1 reads MNHEY; CDR2 reads SVGAGI. CDR3 DNA sequence: TGTGCCAGCAGTTGGGGACAGGGGTTTCCGACCCAGTACTTC. Amino acids: CASSWGQGFPTQYF.

The rearrangement joins TRBV19 to TRBJ2-2; D ambiguous. The V and J ends lost 6 bases and 3 bases respectively, with 2 bases between them. Germline V gives CDR1 LNHDA, CDR2 SQIVND (reference sequence). This CDR3 is built from 11 residues. CDR3 sequence (DNA): TGTGCCAGTAGCTACACCGGGGAGCTGTTTTTT. This sequence encodes CASSYTGELFF. The full variable domain, rest sourced from reference TRBV19 and TRBJ2-2, is DGGITQSPKYLFRKEGQNVTLSCEQNLNHDAMYWYRQDPGQGLRLIYYSQIVNDFQKGDIAEGYSVSREKKESFPLTVTSAQKNPTAFYLCASSYTGELFFGEGSRLTVL.

This rearrangement joins TRBV6-1 to TRBJ2-2; 7 bases match TRBD1. This CDR3 spans 14 amino acids. J gave up 3 bases and V 4 bases, and 2 bases lay outside the gene matches. Germline assignment: CDR1 MNHNS and CDR2 SASEGT. The DNA for the CDR3 is TGTGCCAGCAGTGCGGGACAGTACACCGGGGAGCTGTTTTTT. It codes for CASSAGQYTGELFF.

This sequence joins TRBV18 and TRBJ1-2, with D unclear. Deletions cut 6 bases from V and 3 bases from J, with 14 bases between. This CDR3 is built from 14 residues. Germline V gives CDR1 KGHSH, CDR2 LQKENI. The CDR3 spells CASSHEGRDYGYTF. The DNA for the CDR3 is TGTGCCAGCTCTCACGAAGGGCGGGACTATGGCTACACCTTC. Complete variable domain (other parts from reference TRBV18 and TRBJ1-2): NAGVMQNPRHLVRRRGQEARLRCSPMKGHSHVYWYRQLPEEGLKFMVYLQKENIIDESGMPKERFSAEFPKEGPSILRIQQVVRGDSAAYFCASSHEGRDYGYTFGSGTRLTVV.

The CDR3 reads CASSLGSAAGGSDTQYF. DNA of the CDR3: TGTGCCAGCAGTTTAGGGTCAGCGGCAGGGGGCTCGGATACGCAGTATTTT. The genes are TRBV28 and TRBJ2-3, with TRBD1 matching 8 bases. Germline CDR1 and CDR2: MDHEN and SYDVKM. The CDR3 runs 17 residues. The J segment lost 6 bases and the V segment lost 2 bases, leaving 13 bases of the junction unmatched.

The V call is TRBV15, the J call TRBJ1-2; the D gene is possibly TRBD1 (5 bases). Between the trimmed V and J ends, which lost 0 bases and 4 bases, there was a span of 18 bases. CDR3 size: 17 residues. CDR1 and CDR2 from the germline V gene are LNHNV and YYDKDF (reference sequence). CDR3 amino acids: CATSRDPLRAGTYGYTF. In DNA form, the CDR3 reads TGTGCCACCAGCAGAGATCCCCTGAGGGCGGGGACCTATGGCTACACCTTC. Full variable domain (rest looked up from reference TRBV15 and TRBJ1-2): DAMVIQNPRYQVTQFGKPVTLSCSQTLNHNVMYWYQQKSSQAPKLLFHYYDKDFNNEADTPDNFQSRRPNTSFCFLDIRSPGLGDTAMYLCATSRDPLRAGTYGYTFGSGTRLTVV.

This clone was detected a few times. This chain connects TRBV6-1 to TRBJ2-2, with 11 nucleotides matching TRBD1. The CDR3 length is 17 residues. Germline CDR1 and CDR2: MNHNS and SASEGT. Losses at the gene ends were 4 bases for V and 3 bases for J; bases not matched to a gene: 7. The CDR3 DNA reads TGTGCCAGCAGTGCTGTCCTGGGACAGGGGGACACCGGGGAGCTGTTTTTT. Encoded protein: CASSAVLGQGDTGELFF.

V usage is TRBV7-2 and J usage is TRBJ1-5, with TRBD1 as a possible D gene (5 bases). The CDR3 covers 12 residues. Looked up from germline, CDR1 is SGHTA and CDR2 is FQGNSA. Trimming took 5 bases from V and 9 from J, leaving 11 bases between them. In nucleotides, the CDR3 is TGTGCCAGCAGCCCCCCCGGGGGGCCCCAGCATTTT. Amino acid sequence: CASSPPGGPQHF.

This clone has more than one count but fewer than ten. This chain joins TRBV7-2 and TRBJ2-5, with D possibly matching TRBD2 (6 bases). The CDR3 sequence is 14 residues long. Germline lookup yields CDR1 SGHTA and CDR2 FQGNSA. V was cut by 5 bases and J by 3 bases, with 13 bases left in between. CDR3 protein: CASSPSGLKETQYF. In DNA, the CDR3 is TGTGCCAGCAGCCCTAGTGGACTAAAAGAGACCCAGTACTTC. Full variable domain (remainder filled in from reference TRBV7-2 and TRBJ2-5): GAGVSQSPSNKVTEKGKDVELRCDPISGHTALYWYRQSLGQGLEFLIYFQGNSAPDKSGLPSDRFSAERTGGSVSTLTIQRTQQEDSAVYLCASSPSGLKETQYFGPGTRLLVL.

J is TRBJ2-1 and V is TRBV2, with 14 bases aligning to TRBD2. Germline CDR1 is SNHLY and CDR2 is FYNNEI. This CDR3 spans 15 amino acids. V was pared by 6 bases and J by 9 bases, with 7 bases of the junction left unmatched. The CDR3 loop is CASSRLAGGPIEQFF. In nucleotides, the CDR3 is TGTGCCAGCAGCAGACTAGCGGGGGGGCCAATTGAGCAGTTCTTC.

A word on this clone: A junction boundary mismatches the germline segment, possibly from a read error. J is TRBJ1-2 and V is TRBV25-1, with a weak D call TRBD1 (5 bases). Germline V gives CDR1 MGHDK, CDR2 SYGVNS. This CDR3 has 12 residues. The CDR3 DNA follows: TGTGCCAGCACTGAAACAGGTGATGGCTACACCTTC. Its translation is CASTETGDGYTF.

The rearrangement links TRBV29-1 to TRBJ2-3; weak D call: TRBD2 (6 bases). The CDR3 is made up of 13 amino acids. The germline V and J ends were trimmed by 6 bases and 1 base, with 11 bases remaining between them. Germline lookup yields CDR1 SQVTM and CDR2 ANQGSEA. The CDR3 sequence: CSVPGLGTDTQYF. The DNA of the CDR3 is TGCAGCGTGCCGGGACTCGGCACAGATACGCAGTATTTT.

V is TRBV9 and J is TRBJ2-3; TRBD1 agrees at 7 bases. V lost 1 base to trimming and J lost 5 bases; unmatched junction nucleotides: 4. Germline CDR1 is SGDLS and CDR2 is YYNGEE. This CDR3 has 14 amino acids. CDR3 in DNA: TGTGCCAGCAGCGTACTCTCAGGGGGAGATACGCAGTATTTT. Protein product: CASSVLSGGDTQYF.

V usage is TRBV27 and J usage is TRBJ1-4; 9 bases are shared with TRBD1. This CDR3 has 14 amino acids. Germline values: CDR1 MNHEY, CDR2 SMNVEV (reference sequence). Trimming took 3 bases from V and 6 from J; bases not matched to a gene: 2. The CDR3 spells CASSLTGGYEKLFF. The CDR3 DNA reads as TGTGCCAGCAGTTTGACAGGGGGATATGAAAAACTGTTTTTT.

This clone has just a few counts. The rearrangement uses TRBV5-1 and TRBJ1-1; TRBD1 is a possible D gene (6 bases). CDR1 and CDR2 from the germline V gene are SGHRS and YFSETQ. This CDR3 contains 15 residues. Trimming stripped 2 bases from V and 1 base from J, with 12 bases between. The CDR3 region is CASSFLAGANTEAFF. The CDR3 DNA is TGCGCCAGCAGCTTCTTGGCAGGGGCGAACACTGAAGCTTTCTTT.

The genes are TRBV7-7 and TRBJ1-3; D gene uncertain. The CDR3 has 14 residues. Deletions cut 5 bases from V and 3 bases from J, with 11 bases between. Germline CDR1 is SSHAT and CDR2 is FNYEAQ (reference sequence). The CDR3 nucleotides read TGTGCCAGCAGCCCCGGCCCAGGTGGAAACACCATATATTTT. Residues: CASSPGPGGNTIYF.

This chain connects TRBV6-5 to TRBJ2-3; 10 bases agree with TRBD1. V lost 2 bases and J lost 4; bases outside the gene matches: 3. Germline-derived CDR1 and CDR2 are MNHEY and SVGAGI. The CDR3 sequence is 15 residues long. CDR3 coding DNA: TGTGCCAGCAGTTACGGGGACAGGGGTCCAGATACGCAGTATTTT. Amino acid sequence: CASSYGDRGPDTQYF.

The J gene is TRBJ2-7, the V gene TRBV6-5; possible D gene TRBD1, 5 bases. The CDR3 length is 13 residues. From germline, CDR1 is MNHEY and CDR2 SVGAGI. Trimming took 0 bases from V and 2 from J, leaving 5 bases between them. CDR3 coding DNA: TGTGCCAGCAGTTACTCGGACACCTACGAGCAGTACTTC. Translated: CASSYSDTYEQYF.

This rearrangement joins TRBV28 to TRBJ2-5; 12 bases are shared with TRBD2. V shed 6 bases and J 5 bases; nucleotides not matched to a gene: 13. The CDR3 consists of 17 residues. Germline values: CDR1 MDHEN, CDR2 SYDVKM. The CDR3 is CASSSSASGGAGETQYF. The CDR3 DNA follows: TGTGCCAGCAGCTCCAGCGCTAGCGGGGGGGCCGGGGAGACCCAGTACTTC.

The chain uses TRBV19 and TRBJ1-2; 9 bases agree with TRBD1. CDR3 size: 15 residues. Per the germline V gene, CDR1 is LNHDA and CDR2 is SQIVND (reference sequence). J gave up 7 bases and V 5 bases, and 11 bases lay outside the gene matches. This chain's CDR3 is CASSARTGVIGGYTF. The CDR3 DNA reads as TGTGCCAGTAGTGCAAGGACAGGGGTAATTGGTGGCTACACCTTC.

V is TRBV19 and J is TRBJ2-5, with D tentatively TRBD2 (6 bases). Germline V gene lookup returns CDR1 LNHDA and CDR2 SQIVND (reference sequence). The CDR3 consists of 13 residues. Trimming took off 5 bases at V and 5 bases at J, with 12 bases between the two ends. The CDR3 sequence is CASSPRGRETQYF. DNA of the CDR3: TGTGCCAGTAGTCCGCGGGGAAGGGAGACCCAGTACTTC.

The gene calls are TRBV6-5 and TRBJ1-3, with D hard to call. The CDR3 is 16 amino acids. Germline V lookup: CDR1 MNHEY, CDR2 SVGAGI. V was trimmed by 0 bases and J by 3 bases, leaving 12 bases between them. The CDR3 here is CASSYSNLGIGNTIYF. CDR3 coding DNA: TGTGCCAGCAGTTACTCGAATCTCGGGATTGGAAACACCATATATTTT.

The CDR3 sequence: CASSAGLAGLLSNTGELFF. CDR3 DNA sequence: TGTGCCAGCAGCGCCGGACTAGCGGGGCTCCTATCGAACACCGGGGAGCTGTTTTTT. V is TRBV5-4 and J is TRBJ2-2; TRBD2 matches 12 bases. The CDR3 runs 19 residues. Germline CDR1 is SGHNT and CDR2 is YYREEE (reference sequence). V gave up 4 bases and J gave up 0 bases; unmatched junction bases: 10.

V and J are TRBV7-8 and TRBJ2-3; D call uncertain. Trimming stripped 3 bases from V and 6 bases from J, with 4 bases between. The germline CDR1 and CDR2 sequences are SGHVS and FQNEAQ. This CDR3 has 11 residues. CDR3 in DNA: TGTGCCAGCAGCTTTCTGGATACGCAGTATTTT. Translation: CASSFLDTQYF.

CDR3 in DNA: TGTGCCAGCAGATCAGGGGGAGGTAACACCATATATTTT. This encodes CASRSGGGNTIYF. The chain has TRBV7-9 and TRBJ1-3; TRBD1 matches at 7 bases. V shed 6 bases and J 7 bases; nucleotides not matched to a gene: 6. Germline CDR1 SEHNR, CDR2 FQNEAQ (reference sequence). CDR3 size: 13 residues.

The chain has TRBV7-6 and TRBJ1-4; no firm D call. The length of the CDR3 is 14 residues. Germline CDR1 and CDR2: SGHVS and FNYEAQ. Trimming removed 5 bases from V and 0 bases from J, with 7 bases in between. CDR3 residues: CASSPQSTNEKLFF. CDR3 nucleotides: TGTGCCAGCAGCCCCCAATCAACTAATGAAAAACTGTTTTTT.